This entry concerns a single TCR beta chain. Its specificity is not known. The data are from a study of shared clonotypes between healthy human individuals. Study results and caveats: Though the depth was large, rarefaction showed that sorted-subset sequencing was incomplete. Several donors held around 5% of naive CD4 clonotypes in common.

Genomic DNA of every subset was divided equally among multiple immunoSEQ plates. As originally analysed: ImmunoSEQ gave junction-only sequences without quality scores, so filtering differed. Data came from immunoSEQ multiplex PCR; TCRdb stores just in-frame clones and leaves some out. The V and J calls and clone size come from that table; D and trimming were worked out from the DNA. The table includes around 2,000,000 clones, approximately 94% detected once. Naivety among CD8 cells was defined by CD45RO negativity and positive CCR7 selection, thereby excluding terminally differentiated effector memory CD45RA+ cells. This CDR3 contains 15 residues. Per germline, CDR1 LGHNA and CDR2 YSLEER. The V gene lost 1 base and the J gene lost 2 bases, with 8 bases spanning the gap.

Sequenced material: naive CD8+ T cells sorted from blood. The V and J genes are TRBV4-3 and TRBJ1-4; D perhaps matches TRBD1 (5 bases). The receptor comes from a man younger than 35 in good health. CDR3 region: CASSQAGATNEKLFF. CDR3 sequence (DNA): TGCGCCAGCAGCCAAGCTGGGGCTACTAATGAAAAACTGTTTTTT.